This T cell receptor (beta chain) was found in a study of blood T cell repertoires in COVID-19. Study-level information: The United States, Italy and Spain supplied acute and convalescent COVID-19 samples. Nucleic acid was either cDNA or gDNA, and it came from T cells, B-cell-depleted T cells, or PBMCs.

Per the authors' pipeline: The assay estimated nucleated cells by amplifying reference gene primers. The table came from immunoSEQ multiplex PCR; TCRdb's copy has only in-frame clones and leaves some out. From that table come the V and J calls and clone size; the DNA was used to work out D and trimming. There are hundreds of thousands of clones in the sample; around 87% occur only once, and 1.5% lies in the top ten. With 0 bases clipped from V and 0 bases from J, the junction kept 3 bases outside the gene matches. The CDR3 runs 16 residues. Germline V gene data show CDR1 as SGHKS and CDR2 as YYEKEE (reference sequence).

This clonotype was obtained from a woman aged 40 to 49 who had recovered from COVID-19. The sequenced material came from peripheral blood. This chain links TRBV5-5 with TRBJ2-5; 9 nucleotides align to TRBD2. The CDR3 loop reads CASSLGLAGHQETQYF. The CDR3 region has the DNA TGTGCCAGCAGCTTGGGTCTAGCGGGGCACCAAGAGACCCAGTACTTC.